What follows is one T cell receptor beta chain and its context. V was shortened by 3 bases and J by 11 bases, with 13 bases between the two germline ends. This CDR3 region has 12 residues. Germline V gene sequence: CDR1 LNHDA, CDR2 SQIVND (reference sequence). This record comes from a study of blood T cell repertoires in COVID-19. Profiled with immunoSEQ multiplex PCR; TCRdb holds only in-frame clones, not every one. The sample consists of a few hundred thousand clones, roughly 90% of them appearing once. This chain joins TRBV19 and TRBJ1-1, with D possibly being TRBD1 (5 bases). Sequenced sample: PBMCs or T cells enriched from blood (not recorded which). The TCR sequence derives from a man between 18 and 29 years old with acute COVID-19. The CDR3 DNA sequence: TGTGCCAGTAGTATTAGTAGACAGACGGCTTTCTTT. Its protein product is CASSISRQTAFF.